This TCR beta chain emerged from a study of vaccination effects on CD4 cells after COVID-19. The study, taken as a whole, reports: Clones induced by infection and by vaccine showed marked clonal contraction late after vaccination.

With regard to this clone: The target antigen is unknown.

The method was immunoSEQ multiplex PCR; TCRdb's version includes in-frame clones alone and lacks a portion of them. The sample consists of just under 60,000 clones, about 73% of them appearing once. Deletions cut 0 bases from V and 0 bases from J, with 12 bases between. Germline loops: CDR1 ENHRY, CDR2 SYGVKD. This CDR3 contains 17 residues. Within the ViraFEST assay, antigen-specific CD4+ T cells underwent expansion with viral peptide pools prior to sequencing. With 10 to 11 days of culture completed, CD4+ T cells were isolated. Vaccination of participants consisted of two doses of either the BNT162b2 or mRNA-1273 vaccine. In the cultures, half the medium was exchanged for IL-2 medium on days 3 and 7.

The TCR sequence derives from a human donor who received a COVID-19 vaccine. The genes are TRBV10-3 and TRBJ1-5, with D tentatively TRBD1 (5 bases). The sample in question was CD4+ T cells from PBMCs cultured with HCoV-OC43 spike peptides, obtained after COVID-19 vaccination. Subset noted: HCoV-OC43 spike overlapping peptide pool stimulation. DNA of the CDR3: TGTGCCATCAGTGAGTCGGGGCAGGCTTATAGCAATCAGCCCCAGCATTTT. Its protein product is CAISESGQAYSNQPQHF.